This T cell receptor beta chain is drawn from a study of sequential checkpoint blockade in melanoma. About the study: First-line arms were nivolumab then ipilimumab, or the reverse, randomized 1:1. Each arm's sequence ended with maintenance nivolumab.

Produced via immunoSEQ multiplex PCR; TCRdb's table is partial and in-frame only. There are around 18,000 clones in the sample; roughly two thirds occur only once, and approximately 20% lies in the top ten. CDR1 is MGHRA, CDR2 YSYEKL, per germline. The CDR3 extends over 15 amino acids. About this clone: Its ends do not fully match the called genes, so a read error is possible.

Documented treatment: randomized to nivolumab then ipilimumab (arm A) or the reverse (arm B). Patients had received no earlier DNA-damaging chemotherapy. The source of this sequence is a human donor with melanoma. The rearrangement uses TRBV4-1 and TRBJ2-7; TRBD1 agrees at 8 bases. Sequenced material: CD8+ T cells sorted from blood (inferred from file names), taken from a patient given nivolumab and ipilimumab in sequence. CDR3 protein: CASSQGAQGAYEQYF. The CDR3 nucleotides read TGTGCCAGCAGCCAAGGTGCCCAGGGGGCTTACGAGCAGTACTTC.